These 12 T cell receptor beta chains originate from one sample sequenced in a study of sequential checkpoint blockade in melanoma. Only in-frame clones appear in the TCRdb table, and some are missing; sequencing was by immunoSEQ multiplex PCR. Of more than 10,000 clones in the sample, 65% to 85% were seen once. As to treatment: randomized to nivolumab then ipilimumab (arm A) or the reverse (arm B). Here the sequenced sample was CD8+ T cells sorted from blood (inferred from file names), taken from a patient given nivolumab and ipilimumab in sequence. Receptors were obtained from a human donor with melanoma.

The genes are TRBV27 and TRBJ1-5; D is unresolved. V was trimmed by 3 bases and J by 0 bases, leaving 9 bases between them. Germline assignment: CDR1 MNHEY and CDR2 SMNVEV (reference sequence). This CDR3 comprises 15 residues. The DNA for the CDR3 is TGTGCCAGCAGTTTTATACATAATAGCAATCAGCCCCAGCATTTT. Translation: CASSFIHNSNQPQHF.

V is TRBV29-1 and J is TRBJ2-7; TRBD1 matches 11 bases. CDR1 and CDR2 from the germline V gene are SQVTM and ANQGSEA. Trimming removed 6 bases from V and 7 bases from J; junction bases left unmatched: 8. This CDR3 comprises 13 residues. Here the CDR3 DNA reads TGCAGCGTGACCGGGACAGGGGGAGAGGAGCAGTACTTC. Encoded protein: CSVTGTGGEEQYF.

The chain couples TRBV5-1 to TRBJ2-3; TRBD2 aligns across 10 bases. J gave up 1 base and V 0 bases, and 8 bases lay outside the gene matches. This CDR3 contains 18 residues. Germline CDR1 is SGHRS and CDR2 is YFSETQ. The CDR3 DNA reads TGCGCCAGCAGCTTGGAGGCTAGCGGGGGTCTCGGCACAGATACGCAGTATTTT. It is translated as CASSLEASGGLGTDTQYF.

The chain uses TRBV28 and TRBJ2-7; D is ambiguous. The CDR3 is 14 amino acids. Germline-derived CDR1 and CDR2 are MDHEN and SYDVKM. V was cut by 1 base and J by 3 bases, with 10 bases left in between. CDR3 DNA sequence: TGTGCCAGCAGTTTATATGACACGATCTACGAGCAGTACTTC. Amino acid sequence: CASSLYDTIYEQYF.

The J gene is TRBJ2-7, the V gene TRBV7-2; TRBD2 aligns across 12 bases. Germline lookup yields CDR1 SGHTA and CDR2 FQGNSA. CDR3 length equals 16 residues. The V and J ends lost 1 base and 7 bases, in that order; junction bases with no gene match: 8. CDR3 in amino acids: CASSLVPSGRGGEQYF. As DNA, the CDR3 is TGTGCCAGCAGCTTAGTCCCTAGCGGGAGGGGTGGAGAGCAGTACTTC.

The chain joins TRBV7-8 to TRBJ2-7; D might be TRBD2 (6 bases). Trimming stripped 1 base from V and 2 bases from J, with 12 bases between. Germline CDR1 is SGHVS and CDR2 is FQNEAQ. This CDR3 spans 15 amino acids. CDR3 DNA sequence: TGTGCCAGCAGCTTAGAAGTGGGCGGGACCTACGAGCAGTACTTC. Its translation is CASSLEVGGTYEQYF.

V gene TRBV14 combines with J gene TRBJ2-7; D is unclear. Germline loops: CDR1 SGHDN, CDR2 FVKESK. There are 13 residues in the CDR3. Trimming cost V 0 bases and J 5 bases, with 8 bases left between them. The chain's CDR3 is CASSQDLADEQYF. In DNA form, the CDR3 reads TGTGCCAGCAGCCAAGATCTTGCGGACGAGCAGTACTTC. The full variable domain, completed using reference TRBV14 and TRBJ2-7, is EAGVTQFPSHSVIEKGQTVTLRCDPISGHDNLYWYRRVMGKEIKFLLHFVKESKQDESGMPNNRFLAERTGGTYSTLKVQPAELEDSGVYFCASSQDLADEQYFGPGTRLTVT.

The CDR3 nucleotides read TGTGCCACGGACCAGGGGGGCTATGGCTACACCTTC. Residues: CATDQGGYGYTF. V and J are TRBV6-1 and TRBJ1-2, with 7 bases fitting TRBD1. The CDR3 is made up of 12 amino acids. Germline V CDR1 and CDR2: MNHNS, SASEGT. V was clipped by 10 bases and J by 4 bases; unmatched bases: 6.

The chain joins TRBV15 to TRBJ2-5; TRBD2 aligns across 7 bases. J lost 3 bases, V lost 1 base, and 5 bases had no gene match. Per germline, CDR1 LNHNV and CDR2 YYDKDF (reference sequence). This CDR3 spans 15 amino acids. The CDR3 here is CATSRVGLAEETQYF. The CDR3 DNA follows: TGTGCCACCAGCAGAGTTGGCCTAGCGGAAGAGACCCAGTACTTC.

This chain connects TRBV7-9 to TRBJ2-7, with 11 nucleotides matching TRBD2. This CDR3 spans 15 amino acids. The V and J ends lost 5 bases and 7 bases, in that order; junction bases with no gene match: 10. Germline lookup yields CDR1 SEHNR and CDR2 FQNEAQ (reference sequence). The CDR3 sequence is CASSQGQLAGVEQYF. CDR3 nucleotides: TGTGCCAGCAGCCAGGGGCAACTAGCGGGAGTTGAGCAGTACTTC.

The V call is TRBV28, the J call TRBJ2-5; 12 nucleotides agree with TRBD2. This CDR3 spans 18 amino acids. Germline lookup yields CDR1 MDHEN and CDR2 SYDVKM. Losses at the gene ends were 7 bases for V and 5 bases for J; bases not matched to a gene: 17. CDR3 DNA: TGTGCCAGCACCCTGACTAGCGGGGGCCCCTTGAAAGGGGAGACCCAGTACTTC. It codes for CASTLTSGGPLKGETQYF. The variable domain in full, completed from reference TRBV28 and TRBJ2-5, reads DVKVTQSSRYLVKRTGEKVFLECVQDMDHENMFWYRQDPGLGLRLIYFSYDVKMKEKGDIPEGYSVSREKKERFSLILESASTNQTSMYLCASTLTSGGPLKGETQYFGPGTRLLVL.

This chain links TRBV6-5 with TRBJ2-3; a weak D match, TRBD2 (6 bases). CDR1 is MNHEY and CDR2 is SVGAGI in the germline V gene. Trimming stripped 5 bases from V and 3 bases from J, with 12 bases between. CDR3 size: 14 residues. The CDR3 protein is CASSPGRETDTQYF. As DNA, the CDR3 is TGTGCCAGCAGTCCCGGGAGAGAAACAGATACGCAGTATTTT.